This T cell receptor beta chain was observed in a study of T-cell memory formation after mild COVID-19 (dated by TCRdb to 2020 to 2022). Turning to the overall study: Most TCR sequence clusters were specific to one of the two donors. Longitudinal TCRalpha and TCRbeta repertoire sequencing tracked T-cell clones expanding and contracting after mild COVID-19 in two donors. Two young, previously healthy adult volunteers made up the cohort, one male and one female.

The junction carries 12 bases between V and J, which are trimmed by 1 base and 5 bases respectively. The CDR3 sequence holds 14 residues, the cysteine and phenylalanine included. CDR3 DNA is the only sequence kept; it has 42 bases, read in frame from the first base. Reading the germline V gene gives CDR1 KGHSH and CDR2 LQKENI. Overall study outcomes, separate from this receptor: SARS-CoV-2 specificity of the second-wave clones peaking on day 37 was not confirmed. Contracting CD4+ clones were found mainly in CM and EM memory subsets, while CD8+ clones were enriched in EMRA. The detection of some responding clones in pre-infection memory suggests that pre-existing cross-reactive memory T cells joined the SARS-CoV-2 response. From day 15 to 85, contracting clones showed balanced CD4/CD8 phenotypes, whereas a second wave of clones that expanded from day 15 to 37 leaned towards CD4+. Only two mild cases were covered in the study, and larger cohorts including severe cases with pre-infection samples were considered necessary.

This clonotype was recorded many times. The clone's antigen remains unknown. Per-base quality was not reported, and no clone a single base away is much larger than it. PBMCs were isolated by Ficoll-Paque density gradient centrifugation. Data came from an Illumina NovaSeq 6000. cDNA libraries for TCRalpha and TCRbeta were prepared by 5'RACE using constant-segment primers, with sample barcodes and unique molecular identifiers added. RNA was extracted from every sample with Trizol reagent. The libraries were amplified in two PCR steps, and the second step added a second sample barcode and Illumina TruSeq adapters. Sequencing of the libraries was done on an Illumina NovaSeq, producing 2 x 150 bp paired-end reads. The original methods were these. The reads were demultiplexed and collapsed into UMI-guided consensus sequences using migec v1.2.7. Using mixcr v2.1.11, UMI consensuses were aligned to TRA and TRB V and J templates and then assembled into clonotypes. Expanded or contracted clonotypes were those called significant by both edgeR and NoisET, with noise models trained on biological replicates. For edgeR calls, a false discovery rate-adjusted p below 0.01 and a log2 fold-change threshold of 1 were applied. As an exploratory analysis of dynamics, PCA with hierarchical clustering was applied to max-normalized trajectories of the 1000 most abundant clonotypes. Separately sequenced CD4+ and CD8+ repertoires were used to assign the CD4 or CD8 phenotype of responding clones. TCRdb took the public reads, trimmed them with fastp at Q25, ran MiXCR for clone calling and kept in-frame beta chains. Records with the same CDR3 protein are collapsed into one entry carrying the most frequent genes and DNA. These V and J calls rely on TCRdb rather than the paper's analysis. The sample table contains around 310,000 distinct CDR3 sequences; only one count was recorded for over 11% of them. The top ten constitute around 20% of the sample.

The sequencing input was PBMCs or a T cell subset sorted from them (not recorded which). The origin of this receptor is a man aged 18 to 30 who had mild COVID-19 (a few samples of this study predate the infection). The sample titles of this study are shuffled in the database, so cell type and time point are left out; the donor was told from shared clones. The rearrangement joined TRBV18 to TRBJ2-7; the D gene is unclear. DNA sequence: TGTGCCAGCTCACCACGCCCAGGTTTCGACGAGCAGTACTTC. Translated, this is CASSPRPGFDEQYF.